The T cell receptor (beta chain) described here comes from a study of T cell repertoires in cytomegalovirus infection. Study-level points and caveats: Individuals carrying CMV plus the relevant HLA were identified by cumulative frequency of public TCR beta families.

Comments on this clonotype: The antigen remains undetermined.

Germline V CDR1 and CDR2: SGHTA, FQGNSA. The CDR3 covers 15 residues. V was cut by 5 bases and J by 8 bases, with 21 bases left in between. From the reads, TCRdb called clonotypes with MiXCR, one entry per CDR3 protein. This sample yields about 100,000 distinct CDR3 sequences, of which 16% are seen a single time; more than 7% belongs to the top ten. What was sequenced was PBMCs. This receptor was identified in a human donor in good health (CMV status not recorded). Some clones in this sample may be carry-over from other donors' samples. V is TRBV7-2 and J is TRBJ1-2, with D perhaps TRBD1 (5 bases). CDR3 in amino acids: CASSDRDSRVWGYTF. In DNA form, the CDR3 reads TGTGCCAGCAGCGACCGGGACTCCCGGGTTTGGGGCTACACCTTC.